These T cell receptor beta chains were read from a single sample in a study of blood T cell repertoires in COVID-19. Some clones are missing from TCRdb's copy, which holds only in-frame ones; the method was immunoSEQ multiplex PCR. Here the sample spans around 430,000 clones, about 83% being singletons. Sequencing was performed on PBMCs or T cells enriched from blood (not recorded which). The receptors derive from a woman in her forties or fifties who had recovered from COVID-19. CDR3s include the opening cysteine and the closing phenylalanine or tryptophan. The D gene is left open where the match is weak. Clone size is not always given. Where it is, it says once, few, many or a class for expanded clones.

j_call | clone_size | v_call | d_call | cdr3_nt | cdr3_aa
TRBJ1-2 | few | TRBV29-1 | TRBD1 | TGCAGCGAAGGGACAGGGTCTGGCTACACCTTC | CSEGTGSGYTF
TRBJ1-5 | - | TRBV19 | - | TGTGCCAGTAGTATTACTGGACAACACAATCAGCCCCAGCATTTT | CASSITGQHNQPQHF
TRBJ1-4 | - | TRBV7-9 | - | TGTGCCAGCAGCCCTAGGGCAGGGGTAGGGGAAAAACTGTTTTTT | CASSPRAGVGEKLFF
TRBJ1-4 | few | TRBV30 | TRBD1 | TGTGCCTGGAGTGACCCCGACAGGGGGCGTAGTGAAAAACTGTTTTTT | CAWSDPDRGRSEKLFF
TRBJ1-2 | - | TRBV11-2 | - | TGTGCCAGCAGCCGGACAGTTAACTATGGCTACACCTTC | CASSRTVNYGYTF
TRBJ1-2 | - | TRBV7-2 | - | TGTGCCAGCAGTCGAGGGAGTCTCTATGGCTACACCTTC | CASSRGSLYGYTF
TRBJ1-2 | - | TRBV27 | TRBD1 | TGTGCCAGCAGCGCGCAGGGGGAGTCTTATGGCTACACCTTC | CASSAQGESYGYTF
TRBJ1-6 | once | TRBV7-6 | - | TGTGCCAGCAGCTTAACCGGGGATTCACCCCTCCACTTT | CASSLTGDSPLHF
TRBJ1-6 | - | TRBV11-2 | - | TGTGCCAGCAGCTTAGACGGGTTCTCCTATAATTCACCCCTCCACTTT | CASSLDGFSYNSPLHF
TRBJ2-3 | - | TRBV24-1 | TRBD1 | TGTGCCACCAGTGACCCCGGGACAGCTTTCACAGATACGCAGTATTTT | CATSDPGTAFTDTQYF
TRBJ2-6 | - | TRBV6-2/TRBV6-3 | - | TGTGCCAGCAGTTACCGCTTACAGGGCCTGGCGGAAGGGGCCAACGTCCTGACTTTC | CASSYRLQGLAEGANVLTF
TRBJ2-3 | - | TRBV24-1 | TRBD2 | TGTGCCACCAGCCTTAGCGGGGGGCTCACAGATACGCAGTATTTT | CATSLSGGLTDTQYF
TRBJ1-1 | - | TRBV5-1 | TRBD1 | TGCGCCAGCGCGGGACAGCAAGCCACTGAAGCTTTCTTT | CASAGQQATEAFF
TRBJ2-5 | - | TRBV14 | TRBD2 | TGTGCCAGCAGCCAAGCACCCAATAGCGGGGGGGCCTTCCAAGAGACCCAGTACTTC | CASSQAPNSGGAFQETQYF
TRBJ1-5 | - | TRBV5-1 | TRBD1 | TGCGCCAGCAGCTTACTGGGACAGGGGAATCAGCCCCAGCATTTT | CASSLLGQGNQPQHF
TRBJ1-1 | - | TRBV7-9 | - | TGTGCCAGCAGCTTATTTGAGAATACTGAAGCTTTCTTT | CASSLFENTEAFF
TRBJ1-5 | - | TRBV6-5 | - | TGTGCCAGCATTGGGCCCAATCAGCCCCAGCATTTT | CASIGPNQPQHF
TRBJ2-1 | - | TRBV5-1 | TRBD2 | TGCGCCAGCAGCTTGGAGCTGGCGGGGGGCGTCAATGAGCAGTTCTTC | CASSLELAGGVNEQFF
TRBJ1-5 | - | TRBV10-3 | - | TGTGCCATCAGTTCCGGGAGGAGCAATCAGCCCCAGCATTTT | CAISSGRSNQPQHF
TRBJ1-6 | - | TRBV19 | - | TGTGCCAGTAGTTTCCTCCCGCCCGGGTCCCTAGGATCACCCCTCCACTTT | CASSFLPPGSLGSPLHF
TRBJ1-2 | - | TRBV20-1 | - | TGCAGTGCTAGAGATAGTTTGGGCTACACCTTC | CSARDSLGYTF
TRBJ1-3 | - | TRBV30 | TRBD1 | TGTGCCTGTTCACCGGGACAGTATGGAAACACCATATATTTT | CACSPGQYGNTIYF
TRBJ1-5 | - | TRBV19 | - | TGTGCCAGTAGTATAGTCGGTGTAACGGATCAGCCCCAGCATTTT | CASSIVGVTDQPQHF
TRBJ1-2 | few | TRBV9 | TRBD1 | TGTGCCAGCAGCGTTTCAGGGGGGCCTAACTATGGCTACACCTTC | CASSVSGGPNYGYTF
TRBJ2-7 | - | TRBV5-4 | TRBD1 | TGTGCCAGCAGCACCCCGGACAGGGGGCCCTACGAGCAGTACTTC | CASSTPDRGPYEQYF
TRBJ1-2 | - | TRBV4-1 | - | TGCGCCAGCAGCCTTTTGAAGGGAGCTAACTATGGCTACACCTTC | CASSLLKGANYGYTF
TRBJ2-1 | - | TRBV5-6 | - | TGTGCCAGCAGCTTATACCCTGGGGACTGGTTCAATGAGCAGTTCTTC | CASSLYPGDWFNEQFF
TRBJ2-7 | - | TRBV3-1/TRBV3-2 | - | TGTGCCAGCAGTTATGATTTTACAGGGACCTACGAGCAGTACTTC | CASSYDFTGTYEQYF
TRBJ2-5 | - | TRBV5-1 | TRBD2 | TGCGCCAGCAGGGTCCTAGCGGGGATACAAGAGACCCAGTACTTC | CASRVLAGIQETQYF
TRBJ1-1 | - | TRBV9 | TRBD1 | TGTGCCAGCAGCGGCAGGGGGCGGACTGAAGCTTTCTTT | CASSGRGRTEAFF
TRBJ2-3 | - | TRBV24-1 | TRBD1 | TGTGCCACCAGTGGAACAGGGGGCCTCGCAGATACGCAGTATTTT | CATSGTGGLADTQYF
TRBJ2-5 | - | TRBV3-1/TRBV3-2 | TRBD2 | TGTGCCAGCAGCCTACGGACTAGCGGGGGGGTCCAAGAGACCCAGTACTTC | CASSLRTSGGVQETQYF
TRBJ1-4 | - | TRBV5-8 | TRBD1 | TGTGCCAGCAGCCTTGCCCCTGGGACAGGCGAAAAACTGTTTTTT | CASSLAPGTGEKLFF
TRBJ1-1 | - | TRBV7-2 | - | TGTGCCAGCAGCTTCTCGGGGTCGGGGAACACTGAAGCTTTCTTT | CASSFSGSGNTEAFF
TRBJ1-5 | once | TRBV15 | TRBD1 | TGTGCCACCAGCAGAGATCCAGGACAGGGGAATCAGCCCCAGCATTTT | CATSRDPGQGNQPQHF
TRBJ2-5 | - | TRBV7-2 | - | TGTGCCAGCAGCCAGGCCCGGGGGATTAGGAAGACCCAGTACTTC | CASSQARGIRKTQYF
TRBJ2-7 | - | TRBV7-6 | TRBD1 | TGTGCCAGCAGCCCGAGACAGGGGCCGCTCTCCTACGAGCAGTACTTC | CASSPRQGPLSYEQYF
TRBJ1-1 | - | TRBV30 | TRBD1 | TGTGCCTGGAGTGGTGGGACAGCCCAGATATCTGAAGCTTTCTTT | CAWSGGTAQISEAFF
TRBJ2-4 | - | TRBV10-3 | TRBD1 | TGTGCCATCAGTGAAAAACCGGGACAGGGCGCCAAAAACATTCAGTACTTC | CAISEKPGQGAKNIQYF
TRBJ2-2 | - | TRBV2 | TRBD1 | TGTGCCAGAGGAGGGACAGGGTACACCGGGGAGCTGTTTTTT | CARGGTGYTGELFF
TRBJ2-7 | - | TRBV7-9 | - | TGTGCCAGCAGCTTAGCCGCAAGGGTCAGCGGCGAGCAGTACTTC | CASSLAARVSGEQYF
TRBJ1-6 | - | TRBV4-2 | TRBD1 | TGTGCCAGCACGGGGGGACAGCAGCTTAATTCACCCCTCCACTTT | CASTGGQQLNSPLHF
TRBJ1-5 | - | TRBV30 | TRBD1 | TGTGCCTGGATCGGCTCCGGGACAGGTAATCAGCCCCAGCATTTT | CAWIGSGTGNQPQHF
TRBJ2-2 | - | TRBV12-3/TRBV12-4 | - | TGTGCCAGCAGTTTGAACAGATACGGGGAGCTGTTTTTT | CASSLNRYGELFF
TRBJ1-1 | - | TRBV13 | - | TGTGCCAGCAGCATGGGACACATGAACACTGAAGCTTTCTTT | CASSMGHMNTEAFF
TRBJ1-2 | - | TRBV27 | TRBD1 | TGTGCCAGCAGTTTATCCCCGGGACAGGGGGGATACTATGGCTACACCTTC | CASSLSPGQGGYYGYTF
TRBJ2-7 | few | TRBV7-6 | TRBD1 | TGTGCCAGCAGCCCGGGGACAGGGAGGAACGAGCAGTACTTC | CASSPGTGRNEQYF
TRBJ2-2 | - | TRBV11-2 | - | TGTGCCAGCAGCTCCACCGGGTCGCTACTAAACACCGGGGAGCTGTTTTTT | CASSSTGSLLNTGELFF
TRBJ1-2 | - | TRBV6-5 | TRBD1 | TGTGCCAGCAGTTCCAGGGACAGGGACTATGGCTACACCTTC | CASSSRDRDYGYTF
TRBJ1-1 | - | TRBV5-1 | TRBD1 | TGCGCCAGCAGCTATGACAGGGCTGAAGCTTTCTTT | CASSYDRAEAFF
TRBJ1-6 | - | TRBV11-2 | TRBD1 | TGTGCCAGCAGCTTAGGGTCTGGACAGGGGTCACCCCTCCACTTT | CASSLGSGQGSPLHF
TRBJ2-2 | once | TRBV5-1 | - | TGCGCCAGCAGCTTGGGGGAGAGAGTAACCGGGGAGCTGTTTTTT | CASSLGERVTGELFF
TRBJ1-4 | once | TRBV4-2 | - | TGTGCCAGCAGCCAAGATTTAGGGGGAAGAGGGGCTAATGAAAAACTGTTTTTT | CASSQDLGGRGANEKLFF
TRBJ2-2 | few | TRBV7-2 | - | TGTGCCAGCAGCTTACAAGCGGGCAGGATCACCGGGGAGCTGTTTTTT | CASSLQAGRITGELFF
TRBJ1-1 | once | TRBV4-1 | - | TGCGCCAGCAGCCAAGAAAACAGCTACTCAGCCACTGAAGCTTTCTTT | CASSQENSYSATEAFF
TRBJ1-1 | - | TRBV5-1 | - | TGCGCCAGCAGCGACGGGGTAGACGCTGAAGCTTTCTTT | CASSDGVDAEAFF
TRBJ1-2 | - | TRBV7-2 | TRBD1 | TGTGCCAGCAGCCCCACAGGGGGCGGTTTGAATGGCTACACCTTC | CASSPTGGGLNGYTF
TRBJ1-1 | - | TRBV7-2 | - | TGTGCCAGCAGCACCCAGATGAGGGCTGAAGCTTTCTTT | CASSTQMRAEAFF
TRBJ2-1 | - | TRBV30 | - | TGTGCCTACTTAAGGGCAGGGGGGTACAATGAGCAGTTCTTC | CAYLRAGGYNEQFF
TRBJ2-3 | - | TRBV25-1 | TRBD2 | TGTGCCAGCAGTGAATTCCTAGCGGGGGGCACGCAGTATTTT | CASSEFLAGGTQYF